Described below is a single T cell receptor beta chain sequence and its context. The sample originates from a study of blood T cell repertoires in COVID-19. At the level of the study: Sources were T cells, B-cell-depleted T cells, or PBMCs; the material itself was cDNA or gDNA.

Some clones are missing from TCRdb's copy, which holds only in-frame ones; the method was immunoSEQ multiplex PCR. Of about 50,000 clones in the sample, 85% to 95% were seen once. Germline V gene sequence: CDR1 MNHNS, CDR2 SASEGT. The CDR3 sequence is 12 residues long. Trimming at V came to 3 bases and at J to 14 bases, leaving 4 bases not matched to a gene. Sequenced sample: peripheral blood. This chain links TRBV6-1 with TRBJ2-1, with TRBD2 identical over 10 bases. The TCR originated in a human donor in a cohort sampled during active COVID-19. CDR3 DNA: TGTGCCAGCAGTGATGAAGGACTAGCGGAGTTCTTC. Its protein is CASSDEGLAEFF.